These 2 T cell receptor beta chains share one sample of origin, sequenced in a study of cytomegalovirus exposure and HLA in healthy donors. The study ran its PCR with 60 Vbeta and 13 Jbeta primers. Assay used: immunoSEQ multiplex PCR; TCRdb lists only in-frame clones, some missing. The sample lists about 130,000 clones, 85% to 90% occurring once. The sample taken for sequencing was PBMCs. All receptors derive from a woman aged 25 to 45 in good health and CMV-seropositive.

This chain uses TRBV5-1 with TRBJ2-5; 7 nucleotides agree with TRBD2. Per germline, CDR1 SGHRS and CDR2 YFSETQ. V dropped 6 bases and J dropped 9; count of bases not matched to a gene: 20. This CDR3 region has 16 residues. The CDR3 spells CASNQAGTDTLKSQYF. The CDR3 region has the DNA TGCGCCAGCAATCAAGCGGGAACAGACACTTTAAAGTCCCAGTACTTC.

The rearrangement links TRBV5-8 to TRBJ2-1; 8 nucleotides line up with TRBD2. With 0 bases clipped from V and 6 bases from J, the junction kept 5 bases outside the gene matches. Germline V gives CDR1 SGHTS, CDR2 YDEGEE. The CDR3 sequence is 15 residues long. CDR3 sequence: CASSLAAGLVNEQFF. As DNA, the CDR3 is TGTGCCAGCAGCTTGGCCGCGGGACTAGTCAATGAGCAGTTCTTC.